Following are 3 T cell receptor beta chains from one sample sequenced in a study of cytomegalovirus exposure and HLA in healthy donors. PCR involved 60 Vbeta and 13 Jbeta primers. Sequencing used immunoSEQ multiplex PCR; TCRdb keeps in-frame clones, though not all of them. Among about 130,000 clones listed, 81% were seen once. Material: PBMCs. The origin of the receptors is a man between 18 and 29 years old in good health and CMV-seronegative.

This chain links TRBV30 with TRBJ1-2; D ambiguous. The V and J ends lost 6 bases and 7 bases respectively, with 9 bases between them. The CDR3 consists of 10 residues. Germline CDR1 is GTSNPN and CDR2 is SVGIG (reference sequence). Here the CDR3 reads CACRRFGYTF. DNA of the CDR3: TGTGCCTGTAGGAGGTTTGGCTACACCTTC.

The rearrangement joins TRBV11-2 to TRBJ2-1; 8 nucleotides line up with TRBD2. This CDR3 contains 16 residues. V trimming: 4 bases; J trimming: 7 bases; junction bases outside the gene matches: 12. CDR1 SGHAT and CDR2 FQNNGV come from the germline V gene. CDR3 region: CASSSLGAGVKNEQFF. The CDR3 DNA follows: TGTGCCAGCAGCTCGTTGGGAGCGGGGGTAAAGAATGAGCAGTTCTTC.

The V gene is TRBV29-1, the J gene TRBJ2-2; maybe TRBD2 (6 bases). This CDR3 is 12 amino acids long. CDR1 is SQVTM and CDR2 is ANQGSEA in the germline V gene. The ends were cut back, 3 bases at V and 8 bases at J, with 10 bases in the middle. CDR3 in amino acids: CSVERAGGELFF. As DNA, the CDR3 is TGCAGCGTTGAGCGTGCGGGGGGGGAGCTGTTTTTT.